These T cell receptor beta chains were read from a single sample in a study of T cell responses to AZD1222 COVID-19 vaccine. The table came from immunoSEQ multiplex PCR; TCRdb's copy has only in-frame clones and leaves some out. The sample yields 130,000 to 150,000 clones, around 92% seen once. Sequenced material: peripheral blood, taken on day 0 of AZD1222 vaccination. These receptor sequences come from an adult in good health. Each CDR3 is given with its conserved first and last residue. The D gene is left open where the match is weak. Clone size is not always given. Where it is, it says once, few, many or a class for expanded clones.

TRBV4-1	TRBJ2-3	.	.	14	TGCGCCAGCAGCCAAGAATTGGGGTGGCGGGCGCAGTATTTT	CASSQELGWRAQYF
TRBV9	TRBJ2-7	.	.	15	TGTGCCAGCAGCGGAGAGACGACAGGACCCTACGAGCAGTACTTC	CASSGETTGPYEQYF
TRBV7-2	TRBJ1-4	.	.	15	TGTGCCAGCAGCCATAACTCCGAACAGGGCGGAAAACTGTTTTTT	CASSHNSEQGGKLFF
TRBV6-2/TRBV6-3	TRBJ1-1	.	.	19	TGTGCCAGCAGTTACTCTTCGGTGGGACGGGGAGGTCAGGACACTGAAGCTTTCTTT	CASSYSSVGRGGQDTEAFF
TRBV11-2	TRBJ1-2	TRBD1	.	18	TGTGCCAGCAGCGTTGGTTTTAGACAGGGGGGTAGGGGCTATGGCTACACCTTC	CASSVGFRQGGRGYGYTF
TRBV5-1	TRBJ1-2	.	.	15	TGCGCCAGCAGCTTGGACCAGGGGAGCTTCTATGGCTACACCTTC	CASSLDQGSFYGYTF
TRBV6-2/TRBV6-3	TRBJ2-2	.	.	13	TGTGCCAGCAGTTACCTGAACACCGGGGAGCTGTTTTTT	CASSYLNTGELFF
TRBV29-1	TRBJ1-4	.	.	13	TGCAACCAGAGAGCCTTGACTAATGAAAAACTGTTTTTT	CNQRALTNEKLFF
TRBV16	TRBJ2-5	.	few	13	TGTGCCAGCAGCCAGCAACAGCAAGAGACCCAGTACTTC	CASSQQQQETQYF
TRBV6-5	TRBJ1-3	.	.	15	TGTGCCAGCGGTCGAGGGGACGGCTCTGGAAACACCATATATTTT	CASGRGDGSGNTIYF
TRBV24-1	TRBJ2-5	.	.	15	TGTGCCACCAGTGATTCTACAGGGCTTGGGGAGACCCAGTACTTC	CATSDSTGLGETQYF
TRBV28	TRBJ1-5	.	.	15	TGTGCCAGCAGTGAACCAGGGGATAGCAATCAGCCCCAGCATTTT	CASSEPGDSNQPQHF
TRBV7-9	TRBJ2-1	.	.	12	TGTGCCAGCAGCTTAGAACTTGACGGGCAGTTCTTC	CASSLELDGQFF
TRBV10-1	TRBJ2-3	.	.	14	TGCGCCAGCAGTGAGGGGGGCAGCACAGATACGCAGTATTTT	CASSEGGSTDTQYF
TRBV24-1	TRBJ2-1	TRBD2	.	19	TGTGCCACCAGTGACAACAGGGGTCCTAGCGGGGGGGCCCCCAATGAGCAGTTCTTC	CATSDNRGPSGGAPNEQFF
TRBV4-3	TRBJ2-7	.	.	19	TGCGCCAGCAGCCAAGACTTGGGTTGGATGGCAGGGAGCTCCTACGAGCAGTACTTC	CASSQDLGWMAGSSYEQYF
TRBV4-2	TRBJ1-2	.	.	15	TGTGCCAGCAGCCAAGCGAAGGGGGACTTCTATGGCTACACCTTC	CASSQAKGDFYGYTF